What follows describes a single TCR beta chain. Data came from immunoSEQ multiplex PCR; TCRdb stores just in-frame clones and leaves some out. The sample records about 120,000 clones, 87% being singletons. The data were obtained in a study of T cell responses to AZD1222 COVID-19 vaccine. Looking at the study overall: Some second doses came at about 4 weeks and others at about 12 weeks; these were pooled.

The sequenced sample was peripheral blood, obtained on day 0 of AZD1222 vaccination. The TCR comes from an adult in good health.

For the CDR3, the DNA is TGTGCCATCAGCGAGGACAGGGACCCCCCGTACTTC. Translating gives CAISEDRDPPYF. The chain couples TRBV10-3 to TRBJ2-7, with 8 bases identical to TRBD1. With V trimmed by 6 bases and J by 12 bases, 10 bases remained unmatched. The germline V gene encodes CDR1 ENHRY and CDR2 SYGVKD. The CDR3 extends over 12 amino acids.